The 27 T cell receptor beta chains reported below all come from one sample, sequenced in a study of cytomegalovirus exposure and HLA in healthy donors. Vbeta (60) and Jbeta (13) primers were used in the PCR. Repertoires were generated with immunoSEQ multiplex PCR, while TCRdb's copy carries only in-frame clones and drops some. The repertoire table contains roughly 140,000 clones. Specimen: PBMCs. The origin of the receptors is a male donor in good health and CMV-seronegative.

This sequence joins TRBV27 and TRBJ2-4; TRBD1 aligns across 7 bases. This CDR3 comprises 16 residues. Germline assignment: CDR1 MNHEY and CDR2 SMNVEV (reference sequence). The trim removed 4 bases at V and 6 bases at J, leaving 12 bases unmatched. Here the CDR3 reads CASSSRRDRQGNIQYF. The CDR3 region has the DNA TGTGCCAGCAGTTCCCGCCGGGACAGACAAGGAAACATTCAGTACTTC.

V and J are TRBV7-2 and TRBJ2-1; 8 bases align to TRBD2. CDR1 is SGHTA and CDR2 is FQGNSA in the germline V gene. The V and J ends lost 6 bases and 3 bases, in that order; junction bases with no gene match: 7. The CDR3 has 15 residues. CDR3 region: CASRRPGGGYNEQFF. The CDR3 region has the DNA TGTGCCAGCAGGCGACCGGGAGGGGGCTACAATGAGCAGTTCTTC.

The V gene is TRBV27, the J gene TRBJ2-7; 7 nucleotides match TRBD2. Germline V gene sequence: CDR1 MNHEY, CDR2 SMNVEV (reference sequence). The CDR3 has 14 amino acids. Trimming removed 7 bases from V and 0 bases from J; junction bases left unmatched: 6. CDR3 bases: TGTGCCAGCACCACTCGCGGGGGCTCCTACGAGCAGTACTTC. Translating it yields CASTTRGGSYEQYF.

V usage is TRBV30 and J usage is TRBJ1-1, with D unclear. Trimming cost V 4 bases and J 1 base, with 16 bases left between them. The CDR3 consists of 15 residues. Germline CDR1 GTSNPN, CDR2 SVGIG (reference sequence). As DNA, the CDR3 is TGTGCCTGGACCATAGGAGGTCTTAGGAACACTGAAGCTTTCTTT. It translates to CAWTIGGLRNTEAFF.

This sequence joins TRBV27 and TRBJ2-3, with D unresolved. The CDR3 is made up of 12 amino acids. V shed 7 bases and J shed 5 bases, with 10 bases lying between them. CDR1 and CDR2 from the germline V gene are MNHEY and SMNVEV (reference sequence). CDR3 in amino acids: CASTPSRDTQYF. DNA for the CDR3: TGTGCCAGCACCCCTTCGCGAGATACGCAGTATTTT.

The chain has TRBV6-1 and TRBJ2-5; D possibly corresponds to TRBD1 (6 bases). The CDR3 contains 14 residues. Trimming shortened V by 2 bases and J by 6 bases, and 13 bases separated the two germline ends. CDR1 is MNHNS and CDR2 is SASEGT in the germline V gene. CDR3 sequence: CASSEPTGRQTQYF. The DNA for the CDR3 is TGTGCCAGCAGTGAACCAACAGGGCGACAGACCCAGTACTTC.

The gene calls are TRBV7-6 and TRBJ2-3; a possible D gene is TRBD1 (5 bases). The CDR3 sequence is 17 residues long. The germline V gene encodes CDR1 SGHVS and CDR2 FNYEAQ. Trimming took 5 bases from V and 3 from J, leaving 21 bases between them. CDR3 nucleotide sequence: TGTGCCAGCAGCCCCCCGCCAGGGAAGGCATGGACAGATACGCAGTATTTT. It translates to CASSPPPGKAWTDTQYF.

This chain uses TRBV28 with TRBJ1-1; a weak D match, TRBD1 (6 bases). This CDR3 has 14 amino acids. The V gene's germline CDR1 is MDHEN and CDR2 SYDVKM. Trimming took off 3 bases at V and 6 bases at J, with 14 bases between the two ends. The CDR3 reads CASSFIGGLAEAFF. The CDR3 DNA reads TGTGCCAGCAGTTTTATTGGGGGCCTTGCTGAAGCTTTCTTT.

The rearrangement uses TRBV5-1 and TRBJ2-1; 7 bases align to TRBD2. This CDR3 spans 17 amino acids. CDR1 and CDR2 (germline): SGHRS, YFSETQ. Germline trimming cut 2 bases from V and 5 bases from J; bases unmatched to any gene: 13. In nucleotides, the CDR3 is TGCGCCAGCAGCTTCACGGCGGCAGCGGGAAGTCACAATGAGCAGTTCTTC. Encoded protein: CASSFTAAAGSHNEQFF.

J is TRBJ2-7 and V is TRBV5-1; D remains ambiguous. The CDR3 loop spans 13 amino acids. The V gene's germline CDR1 is SGHRS and CDR2 YFSETQ. V shed 4 bases and J shed 5 bases, with 13 bases lying between them. Here the CDR3 reads CASSPHTVDEQYF. The CDR3 DNA is TGCGCCAGCAGCCCGCATACGGTCGACGAGCAGTACTTC.

V and J are TRBV5-6 and TRBJ2-7; D is undetermined. The ends were cut back, 4 bases at V and 2 bases at J, with 4 bases in the middle. Germline V gene lookup returns CDR1 SGHDT and CDR2 YYEEEE. There are 11 residues in the CDR3. CDR3 DNA: TGTGCCAGCAGCCTTGCCTACGAGCAGTACTTC. This gives the protein CASSLAYEQYF.

The chain carries TRBV27 and TRBJ2-7; 7 bases are shared with TRBD1. With 5 bases clipped from V and 0 bases from J, the junction kept 1 base outside the gene matches. The CDR3 consists of 13 residues. The germline V gene encodes CDR1 MNHEY and CDR2 SMNVEV (reference sequence). CDR3 DNA sequence: TGTGCCAGCAGTGGACAGGCCTCCTACGAGCAGTACTTC. Translation gives CASSGQASYEQYF.

V gene TRBV6-5 combines with J gene TRBJ2-5, with a weak D call TRBD2 (5 bases). Trimming cost V 0 bases and J 4 bases, with 9 bases left between them. This CDR3 region has 14 residues. Germline CDR1 reads MNHEY; CDR2 reads SVGAGI. CDR3 region: CASSYSPGGETQYF. Here the CDR3 DNA reads TGTGCCAGCAGTTACTCGCCAGGAGGAGAGACCCAGTACTTC.

The V call is TRBV18, the J call TRBJ2-4; D is perhaps TRBD1 (6 bases). CDR1 KGHSH and CDR2 LQKENI come from the germline V gene. V gave up 0 bases and J gave up 6 bases, with 9 bases separating them. The length of the CDR3 is 14 residues. The CDR3 DNA is TGTGCCAGCTCACCACCGGCACAGGGAAACATTCAGTACTTC. Amino acids: CASSPPAQGNIQYF.

The chain is built from TRBV6-5 and TRBJ2-5, with D maybe TRBD2 (7 bases). Germline CDR1 reads MNHEY; CDR2 reads SVGAGI. The CDR3 extends over 16 amino acids. The V and J ends lost 4 bases and 7 bases respectively, with 22 bases between them. This CDR3 is CASSSPGRGGAGTQYF. The CDR3 nucleotides read TGTGCCAGCAGTTCGCCTGGAAGGGGGGGCGCCGGGACCCAGTACTTC.

The J gene is TRBJ2-2, the V gene TRBV25-1; TRBD2 aligns across 9 bases. CDR3 length: 15 residues. Unmatched junction bases numbered 12, after V lost 7 bases and J lost 9 bases. The V gene's germline CDR1 is MGHDK and CDR2 SYGVNS. CDR3 in amino acids: CASTKDSGSFRELFF. In DNA, the CDR3 is TGTGCCAGCACGAAGGATAGCGGGAGTTTTCGGGAGCTGTTTTTT.

The rearrangement uses TRBV27 and TRBJ2-5, with 7 bases identical to TRBD2. V was clipped by 6 bases and J by 0 bases; unmatched bases: 7. The CDR3 is 15 amino acids. CDR1 and CDR2 from the germline V gene are MNHEY and SMNVEV (reference sequence). In DNA, the CDR3 is TGTGCCAGCAGGCGGGGGAGACTCTACCAAGAGACCCAGTACTTC. Encoded protein: CASRRGRLYQETQYF.

The chain couples TRBV6-5 to TRBJ1-1; no definite D call. The ends were cut back, 6 bases at V and 1 base at J, with 9 bases in the middle. The CDR3 covers 13 residues. The germline V gene has CDR1 MNHEY and CDR2 SVGAGI. This CDR3 is CASSSGWNTEAFF. DNA of the CDR3: TGTGCCAGCAGCTCAGGATGGAACACTGAAGCTTTCTTT.

The J gene is TRBJ2-7, the V gene TRBV5-1, with 9 bases aligning to TRBD2. J gave up 7 bases and V 6 bases, and 8 bases lay outside the gene matches. The CDR3 is 13 amino acids. The germline V gene has CDR1 SGHRS and CDR2 YFSETQ. CDR3 DNA sequence: TGCGCCAGCAACCAAGTGGGACTAGCTGAGCAGTACTTC. It translates to CASNQVGLAEQYF. Based on the CDR3 plus reference TRBV5-1 and TRBJ2-7, the full variable domain is KAGVTQTPRYLIKTRGQQVTLSCSPISGHRSVSWYQQTPGQGLQFLFEYFSETQRNKGNFPGRFSGRQFSNSRSEMNVSTLELGDSALYLCASNQVGLAEQYFGPGTRLTVT.

This rearrangement joins TRBV4-3 to TRBJ1-2, with a weak D call TRBD1 (6 bases). This CDR3 region has 13 residues. Germline loops: CDR1 LGHNA, CDR2 YSLEER. Trimming left V 2 bases short and J 4 bases short, with 8 bases between. CDR3 in amino acids: CASSQQGGYGYTF. CDR3 bases: TGCGCCAGCAGCCAACAAGGGGGCTATGGCTACACCTTC.

The chain employs TRBV5-6 and TRBJ2-7, with D possibly matching TRBD1 (6 bases). The CDR3 contains 13 residues. Germline-derived CDR1 and CDR2 are SGHDT and YYEEEE. V was pared by 3 bases and J by 8 bases, with 15 bases between. CDR3 region: CASSSTQGRQQYF. The CDR3 DNA follows: TGTGCCAGCAGCTCCACACAGGGACGGCAGCAGTACTTC.

The chain is built from TRBV6-5 and TRBJ2-1; maybe TRBD2 (6 bases). There are 15 residues in the CDR3. With 5 bases removed from V and 6 bases from J, the gap between germline ends came to 17 bases. CDR1 and CDR2 (germline): MNHEY, SVGAGI. The CDR3 DNA is TGTGCCAGCAGTAATACCCGGGGGTGGTTCAATGAGCAGTTCTTC. Protein: CASSNTRGWFNEQFF.

V usage is TRBV28 and J usage is TRBJ2-1; TRBD1 matches at 10 bases. Germline V gene sequence: CDR1 MDHEN, CDR2 SYDVKM. V was pared by 4 bases and J by 6 bases, with 12 bases of the junction left unmatched. This CDR3 has 17 amino acids. CDR3 nucleotide sequence: TGTGCCAGCAGTTCGACAGGGGGCGGGGGTGGATCCAATGAGCAGTTCTTC. Translated, it gives CASSSTGGGGGSNEQFF.

V gene TRBV9 combines with J gene TRBJ1-2, with 7 positions matching TRBD1. CDR1 is SGDLS and CDR2 is YYNGEE in the germline V gene. With V trimmed by 1 base and J by 9 bases, 18 bases remained unmatched. This CDR3 contains 17 residues. CDR3: CASSVNGDRALEASYTF. The CDR3 DNA follows: TGTGCCAGCAGCGTAAACGGCGACAGGGCCCTTGAAGCAAGCTACACCTTC.

V and J are TRBV19 and TRBJ1-4, with D possibly TRBD1 on 6 matching bases. CDR1 is LNHDA, CDR2 SQIVND, per germline (reference sequence). This CDR3 contains 15 residues. Trimming removed 5 bases from V and 1 base from J, with 11 bases in between. CDR3 sequence reads: CASSLQGLTNEKLFF. The CDR3 coding sequence is TGTGCCAGTAGTTTACAGGGCCTAACTAATGAAAAACTGTTTTTT.

This chain links TRBV10-3 with TRBJ2-7, with D tentatively TRBD1 (6 bases). The CDR3 is 15 amino acids. Trimming took off 5 bases at V and 6 bases at J, with 20 bases between the two ends. CDR1 is ENHRY and CDR2 is SYGVKD in the germline V gene. The CDR3 region is CAISTPGTTPFEQYF. DNA of the CDR3: TGTGCCATCAGTACCCCCGGGACAACTCCGTTCGAGCAGTACTTC.

V and J are TRBV7-9 and TRBJ1-5; 8 bases map to TRBD1. Germline V gene data show CDR1 as SEHNR and CDR2 as FQNEAQ (reference sequence). With 1 base clipped from V and 11 bases from J, the junction kept 4 bases outside the gene matches. This CDR3 has 13 residues. CDR3 in DNA: TGTGCCAGCAGCTTAGGGGACAGGTGGGCCCAGCATTTT. It translates to CASSLGDRWAQHF.